The 11 T cell receptor beta chains given below trace back to one sample, sequenced in a study of cytotoxic CD8 clonotypes in ibrutinib-treated CLL (dated by TCRdb to the early 2020s). The method was the immunoSEQ multiplex PCR assay. The clones in this table, taken by TCRdb from immuneACCESS, are in-frame only. Not every clone is retained; where verified, under half of the shortfall comes from an unresolved V gene, and the cause of the rest is unknown. The sample profile shows some 200,000 clones; roughly three quarters of them were found once. The top ten constitute about 6% of the sample. The time point label corresponds to: roughly 12 months on ibrutinib. This specimen consisted of PBMCs, obtained after 12 months of ibrutinib treatment. Every receptor here comes from a human donor with chronic lymphocytic leukemia.

This clone was picked up a small number of times. This sequence joins TRBV9 and TRBJ2-2; 11 bases are a match to TRBD2. J lost 6 bases, V lost 6 bases, and 4 bases had no gene match. This CDR3 comprises 14 residues. Germline V gene sequence: CDR1 SGDLS, CDR2 YYNGEE. CDR3 protein: CASTLAGVPGELFF. The CDR3 region has the DNA TGTGCCAGCACACTAGCGGGAGTTCCCGGGGAGCTGTTTTTT.

This clone was detected a few times. V and J are TRBV30 and TRBJ2-3; D remains ambiguous. The germline gives CDR1 GTSNPN, CDR2 SVGIG (reference sequence). V was pared by 0 bases and J by 6 bases, with 7 bases between. This CDR3 region has 12 residues. Written as DNA, the CDR3 is TGTGCCTGGAGTGTCATGGGGGATACGCAGTATTTT. The encoded protein is CAWSVMGDTQYF. The full variable domain, in which reference TRBV30 and TRBJ2-3 provide the parts outside the CDR3, is SQTIHQWPATLVQPVGSPLSLECTVEGTSNPNLYWYRQAAGRGLQLLFYSVGIGQISSEVPQNLSASRPQDRQFILSSKKLLLSDSGFYLCAWSVMGDTQYFGPGTRLTVL.

This clone turned up a few times. The genes are TRBV19 and TRBJ1-1; 10 bases are shared with TRBD1. The V gene's germline CDR1 is LNHDA and CDR2 SQIVND (reference sequence). Trimming at V came to 1 base and at J to 9 bases, leaving 5 bases not matched to a gene. This CDR3 contains 14 residues. The CDR3 sequence is CASSIASGQGKAFF. CDR3 sequence (DNA): TGTGCCAGTAGTATAGCTTCGGGACAGGGGAAAGCTTTCTTT.

The chain is built from TRBV28 and TRBJ2-1, with D possibly called TRBD1 or TRBD2 (6 bases each). Germline V gene lookup returns CDR1 MDHEN and CDR2 SYDVKM. Trimming left V 6 bases short and J 8 bases short, with 17 bases between. This CDR3 region has 14 residues. CDR3 region: CASRSGGLTDEQFF. The CDR3 DNA is TGTGCCAGCAGATCCGGGGGCCTAACGGATGAGCAGTTCTTC.

This chain links TRBV27 with TRBJ2-7, with D possibly matching TRBD1 (5 bases). V lost 0 bases, J lost 4 bases, and 10 bases lay in between. The CDR3 contains 14 residues. Per germline, CDR1 MNHEY and CDR2 SMNVEV (reference sequence). CDR3 coding DNA: TGTGCCAGCAGTTTATCAAGGGGTCCGTACGAGCAGTACTTC. This translates into CASSLSRGPYEQYF.

V gene TRBV27 combines with J gene TRBJ2-7; the match to TRBD2 covers 7 bases. CDR3 length equals 13 residues. In germline, CDR1 is MNHEY, CDR2 SMNVEV (reference sequence). V lost 5 bases to trimming and J lost 5 bases; unmatched junction nucleotides: 6. This CDR3 is CASSPSGIHEQYF. In nucleotides, the CDR3 is TGTGCCAGCAGTCCGAGCGGGATCCACGAGCAGTACTTC.

V gene TRBV30 combines with J gene TRBJ1-1; D unresolved. Germline V lookup: CDR1 GTSNPN, CDR2 SVGIG (reference sequence). V was clipped by 3 bases and J by 8 bases, with 19 bases between them. The CDR3 consists of 14 residues. CDR3 DNA: TGTGCCTGGAGGCAGATGTCGGGGTGGTTAGAAGCTTTCTTT. Its protein is CAWRQMSGWLEAFF.

The chain combines TRBV29-1 with TRBJ1-2, with TRBD1 matching over 8 bases. With V trimmed by 7 bases and J by 0 bases, 7 bases remained unmatched. CDR1 is SQVTM, CDR2 ANQGSEA, per germline. CDR3 length equals 14 residues. The CDR3 region is CSAGSTGANYGYTF. The CDR3 DNA follows: TGCAGCGCCGGGTCGACAGGGGCTAACTATGGCTACACCTTC.

This chain joins TRBV5-1 and TRBJ1-3, with D perhaps TRBD1 (5 bases). With 0 bases removed from V and 2 bases from J, the gap between germline ends came to 15 bases. Germline CDR1 reads SGHRS; CDR2 reads YFSETQ. The CDR3 has 17 amino acids. In DNA, the CDR3 is TGCGCCAGCAGCTTGGTGGCCCAGGGTTCGGCTGGAAACACCATATATTTT. Its translation: CASSLVAQGSAGNTIYF. Looking up the rest from reference TRBV5-1 and TRBJ1-3 gives the full variable domain: KAGVTQTPRYLIKTRGQQVTLSCSPISGHRSVSWYQQTPGQGLQFLFEYFSETQRNKGNFPGRFSGRQFSNSRSEMNVSTLELGDSALYLCASSLVAQGSAGNTIYFGEGSWLTVV.

V and J are TRBV30 and TRBJ1-1; 7 bases are a match to TRBD1. Looked up from germline, CDR1 is GTSNPN and CDR2 is SVGIG (reference sequence). With V trimmed by 0 bases and J by 3 bases, 4 bases remained unmatched. This CDR3 region has 14 residues. The CDR3 sequence: CAWSVQDRHTEAFF. In DNA, the CDR3 is TGTGCCTGGAGTGTACAGGACAGGCACACTGAAGCTTTCTTT. The full variable domain, with the rest looked up from reference TRBV30 and TRBJ1-1, is SQTIHQWPATLVQPVGSPLSLECTVEGTSNPNLYWYRQAAGRGLQLLFYSVGIGQISSEVPQNLSASRPQDRQFILSSKKLLLSDSGFYLCAWSVQDRHTEAFFGQGTRLTVV.

This clone was seen only once. This chain's CDR3 is CSVEGLGDGPQYF. For the CDR3, the DNA is TGCAGCGTTGAAGGTCTAGGAGACGGGCCCCAGTACTTC. The chain combines TRBV29-1 with TRBJ2-5; D is undetermined. V was pared by 1 base and J by 9 bases, with 15 bases between. This CDR3 has 13 amino acids. CDR1 and CDR2 from the germline V gene are SQVTM and ANQGSEA.